This is a list of T cell receptor beta chains from one sample in a study of regulatory T cells in long-lasting Graves disease. MiXCR was run by TCRdb on the multiplex PCR reads, yielding one entry per CDR3 protein. The sample consists of 350,000 to 500,000 distinct CDR3 sequences, 21% of them appearing once. The source material was peripheral blood mononuclear cells (PBMCs), sampled when the disease was refractory, from a patient treated with antithyroid drugs. These receptors came from a female donor with Graves disease. The CDR3 runs from the conserved cysteine through the conserved F or W. Each record gives: J gene, V gene, D gene, clone size, CDR3 protein, CDR3 DNA. A D gene is named only where the DNA matches it firmly. Clone size is stated in some rows and not others, as once, few, many or a class when expanded.

>TRBJ2-7|TRBV28|NA|many
CASSPGFLGGKALRGEQYF
TGTGCCAGCAGCCCCGGGTTTCTCGGAGGGAAAGCCCTTAGGGGGGAGCAGTACTTC
>TRBJ1-2|TRBV24-1|NA|many
CATSDHGTGHGYTF
TGTGCCACCAGTGACCATGGGACCGGGCATGGCTACACCTTC
>TRBJ1-3|TRBV5-1|TRBD1|once
CASSWDSPASRSGSTIYF
TGCGCCAGCAGCTGGGACAGCCCCGCTTCACGCTCTGGAAGCACCATATATTTT
>TRBJ2-2|TRBV11-2|TRBD2|NA
CASSLLAGGGFSGELFF
TGTGCCAGCAGCCTATTAGCGGGAGGGGGCTTTTCCGGGGAGCTGTTTTTT
>TRBJ2-2|TRBV2|TRBD2|many
CASRSLAGGTGELFF
TGTGCCAGCAGGTCCCTAGCGGGAGGCACCGGGGAGCTGTTTTTT
>TRBJ2-5|TRBV7-9|NA|many
CASSLVGEETQYF
TGTGCCAGCAGCTTAGTGGGGGAAGAGACCCAGTACTTC
>TRBJ2-5|TRBV5-1|TRBD1|NA
CASSSEQGQETQYF
TGCGCCAGCAGCTCTGAACAGGGGCAAGAGACCCAGTACTTC
>TRBJ2-2|TRBV29-1|NA|few
CSVVGANTGELFF
TGCAGCGTTGTGGGTGCGAACACCGGGGAGCTGTTTTTT
>TRBJ2-3|TRBV28|NA|NA
CASLASNTDTQYF
TGTGCCAGCCTCGCTAGCAACACAGATACGCAGTATTTT
>TRBJ1-1|TRBV15|NA|many
CATSREPGGSTEAFF
TGTGCCACCAGCAGAGAGCCTGGGGGTAGCACTGAAGCTTTCTTT
>TRBJ2-2|TRBV2|NA|many
CASREGVVTGELFF
TGTGCCAGCAGGGAGGGAGTAGTAACCGGGGAGCTGTTTTTT
>TRBJ1-1|TRBV2|NA|many
CASSSLGSGTEAFF
TGTGCCAGCAGTAGCCTGGGGAGTGGCACTGAAGCTTTCTTT
>TRBJ2-3|TRBV5-6|NA|NA
CASSFLREGTDTQYF
TGTGCCAGCAGCTTTCTTCGAGAAGGCACAGATACGCAGTATTTT
>TRBJ2-7|TRBV20-1|TRBD2|many
CSARVSGGSAYEQYF
TGCAGTGCTAGAGTATCGGGGGGGAGCGCCTACGAGCAGTACTTC
>TRBJ2-4|TRBV30|NA|NA
CAWSEGQGAGDIQYF
TGTGCCTGGAGTGAGGGTCAAGGGGCCGGTGACATTCAGTACTTC
>TRBJ2-7|TRBV4-1|NA|NA
CASSLHSTTAYEQYF
TGCGCCAGCAGCCTCCATTCGACAACCGCCTACGAGCAGTACTTC
>TRBJ2-7|TRBV20-1|NA|many
CSARPYSYEQYF
TGCAGTGCTAGGCCCTACTCCTACGAGCAGTACTTC
>TRBJ2-5|TRBV10-3|TRBD2|NA
CAISGETSGGTQYF
TGTGCCATCAGTGGCGAGACTAGCGGAGGGACCCAGTACTTC
>TRBJ2-7|TRBV2|NA|many
CASSEVQGGAMDEQCF
TGTGCCAGCAGTGAAGTTCAGGGGGGCGCGATGGACGAGCAGTGCTTC
>TRBJ2-5|TRBV4-2|TRBD1|NA
CASSPDTGGGEETQYF
TGTGCCAGCAGCCCGGACACAGGGGGTGGGGAAGAGACCCAGTACTTC
>TRBJ1-2|TRBV27|TRBD1|many
CASRGQGSYGYTF
TGTGCCAGCAGGGGACAGGGGAGCTATGGCTACACCTTC
>TRBJ2-7|TRBV20-1|TRBD2|many
CSARDVTSGRINEQYF
TGCAGTGCTAGAGACGTGACTAGCGGGAGAATTAACGAGCAGTACTTC
>TRBJ2-7|TRBV5-4|NA|NA
CASSFRLGEAYEQYF
TGTGCCAGCAGCTTTAGATTAGGGGAGGCCTACGAGCAGTACTTC
>TRBJ2-7|TRBV20-1|NA|many
CSADPGWGSDEQYF
TGCAGTGCTGACCCTGGCTGGGGTTCAGACGAGCAGTACTTC
>TRBJ2-7|TRBV4-1|NA|NA
CASSQEPHTPYEQYF
TGCGCCAGCAGCCAAGAGCCGCATACTCCCTACGAGCAGTACTTC
>TRBJ1-3|TRBV15|NA|NA
CATSRDVGFSGNTIYF
TGTGCCACCAGCCGGGATGTGGGGTTCTCTGGAAACACCATATATTTT
>TRBJ1-1|TRBV9|NA|few
CASSVVRHRSKRCTEAFF
TGTGCCAGCAGCGTAGTAAGGCACAGATCTAAGCGTTGCACTGAAGCTTTCTTT
>TRBJ2-1|TRBV30|NA|few
CAWESSYNEQFF
TGTGCCTGGGAGAGCTCCTACAATGAGCAGTTCTTC
>TRBJ1-1|TRBV5-1|NA|few
CASSLDGPGALNTEAFF
TGCGCCAGCAGCTTGGACGGGCCCGGCGCGTTGAACACTGAAGCTTTCTTT
>TRBJ2-5|TRBV12-3/TRBV12-4|NA|few
CVSSPKETQYF
TGTGTCAGCAGTCCAAAAGAGACCCAGTACTTC
>TRBJ2-7|TRBV3-1|NA|many
CASSPVVSVHEQYF
TGTGCCAGCAGCCCGGTGGTCAGCGTCCACGAGCAGTACTTC
>TRBJ2-3|TRBV28|TRBD2|NA
CASSFSTSGRARNTDTQYF
TGTGCCAGCAGTTTTTCGACTAGCGGGAGGGCCCGAAACACAGATACGCAGTATTTT
>TRBJ2-3|TRBV3-1|NA|once
CASSQELGVTDTQYF
TGTGCCAGCAGCCAAGAATTGGGGGTCACAGATACGCAGTATTTT
>TRBJ2-7|TRBV6-1|NA|many
CASSRGWMGEQYF
TGTGCCAGCAGCCGCGGATGGATGGGAGAGCAGTACTTC
>TRBJ2-6|TRBV27|NA|NA
CASSSWSGANVLTF
TGTGCCAGCAGTAGCTGGAGTGGGGCCAACGTCCTGACTTTC
>TRBJ1-2|TRBV7-9|NA|few
CASSARSNGYTF
TGTGCCAGCAGCGCGCGAAGTAATGGCTACACCTTC
>TRBJ1-4|TRBV7-2|TRBD1|NA
CASSSFGQGNEKLFF
TGTGCCAGCAGCTCTTTCGGACAGGGTAATGAAAAACTGTTTTTT
>TRBJ2-3|TRBV12-3/TRBV12-4|NA|NA
CASSPTPTHTQYF
TGTGCCAGCAGTCCGACCCCTACTCATACGCAGTATTTT
>TRBJ2-5|TRBV7-3|TRBD2|few
CASSLGGSSGFQETQYF
TGTGCCAGCAGCTTAGGGGGGTCTAGCGGGTTTCAAGAGACCCAGTACTTC
>TRBJ2-5|TRBV20-1|NA|few
CSGQVQETQYF
TGCAGCGGACAAGTGCAAGAGACCCAGTACTTC
>TRBJ1-6|TRBV30|TRBD1|few
CAWSQGGTESSPLHF
TGTGCCTGGAGCCAAGGGGGGACAGAAAGTTCACCCCTCCACTTT
>TRBJ1-5|TRBV2|NA|many
CASSDFGTGPNQPQHF
TGTGCCAGCAGTGATTTCGGGACGGGACCTAATCAGCCCCAGCATTTT
>TRBJ1-1|TRBV29-1|NA|many
CSVSGMNTEAFF
TGCAGCGTTAGTGGTATGAACACTGAAGCTTTCTTT
>TRBJ2-5|TRBV30|NA|many
CACLVETQYF
TGTGCCTGTTTAGTAGAGACCCAGTACTTC
>TRBJ1-5|TRBV2|NA|many
CASSDGGAGQPQHF
TGTGCCAGCAGTGATGGGGGGGCAGGTCAGCCCCAGCATTTT
>TRBJ2-2|TRBV5-6|TRBD1|many
CASSLWDRNTGELFF
TGTGCCAGCAGCTTATGGGACAGGAACACCGGGGAGCTGTTTTTT
>TRBJ1-4|TRBV20-1|TRBD1|few
CSAKDRGSITNEKLFF
TGCAGTGCTAAAGACAGGGGAAGTATAACTAATGAAAAACTGTTTTTT